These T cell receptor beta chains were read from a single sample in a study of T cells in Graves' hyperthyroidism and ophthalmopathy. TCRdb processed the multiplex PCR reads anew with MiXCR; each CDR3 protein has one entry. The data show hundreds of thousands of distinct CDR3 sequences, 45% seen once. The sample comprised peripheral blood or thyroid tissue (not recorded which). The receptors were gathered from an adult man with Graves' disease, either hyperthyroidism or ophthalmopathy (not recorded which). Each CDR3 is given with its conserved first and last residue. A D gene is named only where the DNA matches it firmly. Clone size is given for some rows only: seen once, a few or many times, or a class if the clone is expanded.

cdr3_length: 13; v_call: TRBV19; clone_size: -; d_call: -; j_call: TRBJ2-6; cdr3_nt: TGTGCCGGTAGTAATTCTGGGGCCAACGTCCTGACTTTC; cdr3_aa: CAGSNSGANVLTF
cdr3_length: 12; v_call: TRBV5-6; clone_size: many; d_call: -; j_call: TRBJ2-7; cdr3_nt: TGTGCCAGCAGCTTGGCGCGGGTCGAGCAGTACTTC; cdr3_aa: CASSLARVEQYF
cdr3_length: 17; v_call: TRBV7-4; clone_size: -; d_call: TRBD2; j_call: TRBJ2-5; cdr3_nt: TGCGCCAGCAGCCTCGGTCGTGCGGGCGGGGGAGCGGAGACCCAGTACTTC; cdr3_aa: CASSLGRAGGGAETQYF
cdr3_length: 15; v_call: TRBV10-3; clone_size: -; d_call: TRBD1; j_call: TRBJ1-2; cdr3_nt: TGTGCCATCAGTGAGTTGGGACAGACGCCCTATGGCTACACCTTC; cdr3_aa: CAISELGQTPYGYTF
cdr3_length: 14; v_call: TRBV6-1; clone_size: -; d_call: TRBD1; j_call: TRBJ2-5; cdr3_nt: TGTGCCAGCACCTATGGACAGGGGCAAGAGACCCAGTACTTC; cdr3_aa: CASTYGQGQETQYF
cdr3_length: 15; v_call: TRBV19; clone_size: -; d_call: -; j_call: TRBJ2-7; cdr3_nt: TGTGCCTGGAGGCCGGACGTACTAAGCTCCTACGAGCAGTACTTC; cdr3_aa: CAWRPDVLSSYEQYF
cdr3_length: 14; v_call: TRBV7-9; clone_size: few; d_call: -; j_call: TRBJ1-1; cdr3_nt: TGTGCCAGCAGCCAAGTTGCGGAGAACACTGAAGCTTTCTTT; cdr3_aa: CASSQVAENTEAFF
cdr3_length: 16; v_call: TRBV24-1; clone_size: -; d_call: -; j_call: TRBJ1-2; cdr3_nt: TGTGCCACCAGTGATTCTGACATCTATGGGTTGGATGGCTACACCTTC; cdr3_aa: CATSDSDIYGLDGYTF
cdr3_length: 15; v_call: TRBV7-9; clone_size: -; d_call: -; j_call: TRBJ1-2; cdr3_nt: TGTGCCAGCAGCCAAGATTGGGGAGGGGGCTATGGCTACACCTTC; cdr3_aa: CASSQDWGGGYGYTF
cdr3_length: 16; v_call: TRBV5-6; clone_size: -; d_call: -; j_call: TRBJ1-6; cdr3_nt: TGTGCCAGCAGCTCCTCTCGGAGTACCTATAATTCACCCCTCCACTTT; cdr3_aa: CASSSSRSTYNSPLHF
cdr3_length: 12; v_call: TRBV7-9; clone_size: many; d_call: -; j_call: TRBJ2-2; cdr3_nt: TGTGCCAGCAGCCCTCGGGCCTCCCAGCTGTTTTTT; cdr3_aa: CASSPRASQLFF
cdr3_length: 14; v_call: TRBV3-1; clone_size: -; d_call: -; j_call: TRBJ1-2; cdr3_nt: TGTGCCAGCAGCCAAGTTGAGGGGAACTATGGCTACACCTTC; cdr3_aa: CASSQVEGNYGYTF
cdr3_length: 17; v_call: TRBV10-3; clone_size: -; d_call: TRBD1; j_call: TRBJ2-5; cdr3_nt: TGTGCCAGCAGTTACCCGGAGGGGACAGGCAACCAAGAGACCCAGTACTTC; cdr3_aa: CASSYPEGTGNQETQYF
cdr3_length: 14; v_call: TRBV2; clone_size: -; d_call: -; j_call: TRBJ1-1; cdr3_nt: TGTGCCAGCGTTTTTCCCTTAAGTAACACTGAAGCTTTCTTT; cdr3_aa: CASVFPLSNTEAFF
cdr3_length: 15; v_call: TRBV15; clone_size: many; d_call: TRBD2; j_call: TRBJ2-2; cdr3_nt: TGTGCCACCAGACTAGCGGGAGGGGTCGCCGGGGAGCTGTTTTTT; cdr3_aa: CATRLAGGVAGELFF
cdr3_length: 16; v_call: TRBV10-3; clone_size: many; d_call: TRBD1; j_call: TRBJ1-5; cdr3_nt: TGTGCCATCAGTGAGTCCGGACAGGCAGGGGGTCAGCCCCAGCATTTT; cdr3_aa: CAISESGQAGGQPQHF
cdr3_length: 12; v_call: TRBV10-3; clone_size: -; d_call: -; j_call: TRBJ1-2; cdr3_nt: TGTGCCATCAGCTTGGATGGGTATGGCTACACCTTC; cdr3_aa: CAISLDGYGYTF
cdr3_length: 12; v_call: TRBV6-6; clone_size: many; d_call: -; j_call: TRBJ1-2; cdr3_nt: TGTGCCAGCAACGACAGGATGCATGGCTACACCTTC; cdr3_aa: CASNDRMHGYTF
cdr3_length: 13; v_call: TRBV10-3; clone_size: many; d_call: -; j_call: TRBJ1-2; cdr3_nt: TGTGCCATCAGTGGGGAGTTAGGCTATGGCTACACCTTC; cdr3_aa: CAISGELGYGYTF
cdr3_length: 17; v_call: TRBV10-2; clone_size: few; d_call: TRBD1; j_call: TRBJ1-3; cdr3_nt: TGCGCCAGCAGTGACCCGGGACAGGGGGCCTCTGGAAACACCATATATTTT; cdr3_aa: CASSDPGQGASGNTIYF
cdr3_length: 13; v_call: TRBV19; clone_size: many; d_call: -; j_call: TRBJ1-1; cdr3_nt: TGTGCCAGTAGGGTAGACAGAAACACTGAAGCTTTCTTT; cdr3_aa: CASRVDRNTEAFF
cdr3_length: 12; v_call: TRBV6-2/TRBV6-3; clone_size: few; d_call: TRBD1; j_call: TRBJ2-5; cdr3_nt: TGTGCGACTGGGACAGCCAAAGAGACCCAGTACTTC; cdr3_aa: CATGTAKETQYF
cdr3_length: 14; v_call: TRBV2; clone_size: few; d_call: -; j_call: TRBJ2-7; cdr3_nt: TGTGCCAGCAGGATTGCAGGATTTACCTACGAGCAGTACTTC; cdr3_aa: CASRIAGFTYEQYF
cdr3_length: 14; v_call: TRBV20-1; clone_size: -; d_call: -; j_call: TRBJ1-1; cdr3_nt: TGCAGTGCTAGAAAGACAGTGAGCGGCACTGAAGCTTTCTTT; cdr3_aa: CSARKTVSGTEAFF
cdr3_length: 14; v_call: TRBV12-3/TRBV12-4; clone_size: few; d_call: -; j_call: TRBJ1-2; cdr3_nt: TGTGCCAGCAGCGCTGCCCTAGCCCACTATGGCTACACCTTC; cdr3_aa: CASSAALAHYGYTF
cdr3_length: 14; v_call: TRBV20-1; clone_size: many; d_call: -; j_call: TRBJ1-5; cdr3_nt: TGCAGTGCTAGAGGAGCAGGTAGCAATCAGCCCCAGCATTTT; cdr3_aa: CSARGAGSNQPQHF
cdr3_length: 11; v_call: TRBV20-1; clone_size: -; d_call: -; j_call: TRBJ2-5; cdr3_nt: TGCAGTGCTAGATATCGGGAGACCCAGTACTTC; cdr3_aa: CSARYRETQYF